A single sample is the source of the 8 T cell receptor beta chains below, sequenced in a study of Graves' ophthalmopathy and Graves' hyperthyroidism. Beta-chain TCR CDR3 regions were amplified from RNA transcripts. First-round RT-PCR used HTBI primers; second-round multiplex PCR followed. TCRdb independently ran MiXCR on the multiplex PCR reads; one entry per CDR3 protein. Of under 350,000 distinct CDR3 sequences listed, roughly 17% are singletons. The material sequenced was peripheral blood. All receptors derive from an adult man with Graves' ophthalmopathy.

Comment on this clonotype: The junction does not match germline at one end; this may be a read error. V and J are TRBV10-3 and TRBJ2-5; D is perhaps TRBD1 or TRBD2 (5 bases each). Germline V gives CDR1 ENHRY, CDR2 SYGVKD. The CDR3 extends over 15 amino acids. The CDR3 DNA follows: TGTGCCATCGGTGACAAGGGACGGAATCAAGAGACCCAGTACTTC. Residues: CAIGDKGRNQETQYF.

This clonotype was observed at least ten times. The gene calls are TRBV2 and TRBJ1-2; D is unclear. The CDR3 runs 14 residues. Germline V gene sequence: CDR1 SNHLY, CDR2 FYNNEI. Trimming removed 7 bases at V and 4 bases at J, with 16 bases between. CDR3 DNA sequence: TGTGCCAGCACCGAGAAGTCGTCCCGCTATGGCTACACCTTC. Translated, it gives CASTEKSSRYGYTF.

This clonotype was seen many times. Relative to the germline gene, one junction end is altered; a read error may explain this. The V call is TRBV11-2, the J call TRBJ1-3; D is possibly TRBD1 (5 bases). This CDR3 is 16 amino acids long. The germline V gene has CDR1 SGHAT and CDR2 FQNNGV. This CDR3 is CASSPRQPHSENTIYF. As DNA, the CDR3 is TGTGCCAGCAGCCCTCGACAGCCCCACTCTGAAAACACCATATATTTT.

This clonotype was seen many times. The chain uses TRBV6-1 and TRBJ1-2; the D is unclear. V was shortened by 6 bases and J by 7 bases, with 15 bases between the two germline ends. Per germline, CDR1 MNHNS and CDR2 SASEGT. The length of the CDR3 is 13 residues. Here the CDR3 DNA reads TGTGCCAGCAGCAGAATACGCGAGGGTGGCTACACCTTC. Translating it yields CASSRIREGGYTF.

The genes are TRBV6-1 and TRBJ2-7; the D gene is possibly TRBD2 (5 bases). Germline values: CDR1 MNHNS, CDR2 SASEGT. V dropped 8 bases and J dropped 6 bases, with 11 bases sitting between them. The CDR3 consists of 11 residues. The CDR3 DNA reads TGTGCCAGCTTTGCGGCGGGCGAGCAGTACTTC. Its translation is CASFAAGEQYF.

The gene calls are TRBV5-5 and TRBJ2-7; maybe TRBD2 (6 bases). Germline assignment: CDR1 SGHKS and CDR2 YYEKEE (reference sequence). The V end lost 2 bases, the J end lost 6 bases, and 12 bases lay between the germline ends. The length of the CDR3 is 13 residues. CDR3 loop: CASSFPGGSEQYF. CDR3 in DNA: TGTGCCAGCAGCTTTCCCGGGGGTTCCGAGCAGTACTTC. Full variable domain (missing parts from reference TRBV5-5 and TRBJ2-7): DAGVTQSPTHLIKTRGQQVTLRCSPISGHKSVSWYQQVLGQGPQFIFQYYEKEERGRGNFPDRFSARQFPNYSSELNVNALLLGDSALYLCASSFPGGSEQYFGPGTRLTVT.

This clonotype was recorded at least ten times. The chain carries TRBV10-3 and TRBJ2-2; D is unresolved. With 7 bases removed from V and 4 bases from J, the gap between germline ends came to 13 bases. In germline, CDR1 is ENHRY, CDR2 SYGVKD. The CDR3 contains 14 residues. The CDR3 DNA follows: TGTGCCATCACGAAGGGTTCGGGCACCGGGGAGCTGTTTTTT. Translated: CAITKGSGTGELFF.

Ten or more counts support this clonotype. The chain joins TRBV6-2 or TRBV6-3 to TRBJ2-7, with TRBD1 matching 8 bases. This CDR3 is built from 15 residues. Per the germline V gene, CDR1 is MNHEY and CDR2 is SVGEGT. V dropped 5 bases and J dropped 2; count of bases not matched to a gene: 8. CDR3 coding DNA: TGTGCCAGCAGTCACCCCGGACAGGGCACCTACGAGCAGTACTTC. Translated, it gives CASSHPGQGTYEQYF.